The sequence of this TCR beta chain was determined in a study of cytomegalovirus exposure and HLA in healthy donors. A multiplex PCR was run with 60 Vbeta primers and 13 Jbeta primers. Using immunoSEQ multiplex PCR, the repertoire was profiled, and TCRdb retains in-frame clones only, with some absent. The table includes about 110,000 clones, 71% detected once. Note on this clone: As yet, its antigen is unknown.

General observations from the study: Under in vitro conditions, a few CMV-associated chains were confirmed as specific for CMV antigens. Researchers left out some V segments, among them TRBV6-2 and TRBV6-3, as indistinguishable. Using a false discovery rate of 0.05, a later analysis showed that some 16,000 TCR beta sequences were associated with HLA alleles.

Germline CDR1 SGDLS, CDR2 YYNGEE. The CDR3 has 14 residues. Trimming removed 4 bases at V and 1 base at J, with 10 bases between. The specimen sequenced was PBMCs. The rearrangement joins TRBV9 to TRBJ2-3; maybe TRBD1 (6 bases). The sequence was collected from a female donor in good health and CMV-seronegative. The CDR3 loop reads CASSQGQRTDTQYF. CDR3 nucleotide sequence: TGTGCCAGCAGCCAGGGACAACGCACAGATACGCAGTATTTT.